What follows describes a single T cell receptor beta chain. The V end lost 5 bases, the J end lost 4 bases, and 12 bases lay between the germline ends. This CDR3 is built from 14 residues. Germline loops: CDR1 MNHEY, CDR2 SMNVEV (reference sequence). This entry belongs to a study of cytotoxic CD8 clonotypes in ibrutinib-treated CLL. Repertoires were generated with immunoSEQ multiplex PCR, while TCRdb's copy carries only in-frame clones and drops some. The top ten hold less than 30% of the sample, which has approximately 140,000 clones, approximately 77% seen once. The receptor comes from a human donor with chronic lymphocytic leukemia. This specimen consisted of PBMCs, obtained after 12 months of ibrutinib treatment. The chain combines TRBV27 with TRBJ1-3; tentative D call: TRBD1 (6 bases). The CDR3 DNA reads TGTGCCAGCAGTCTCAGGGGTGCCGGAAACACCATATATTTT. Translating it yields CASSLRGAGNTIYF.